The clone carrying this T cell receptor (beta chain) was seen a few times. Other DNA sequences in the same sample also yield this CDR3. These data are taken from a study of blood T cell repertoires in COVID-19. In the study overall: Sample material is recorded as cDNA or gDNA derived from T cells, B-cell-depleted T cells, or PBMCs.

The CDR3 consists of 13 residues. V was trimmed by 3 bases and J by 7 bases, leaving 9 bases between them. Enrolled through a virtual design, the participants were between roughly 18 and 90 years of age and came from around 25 US areas. Categorization into cohorts depended on clinical history that participants reported. Original processing notes: Counts of nucleated cells, estimated from reference gene primer amplification, were obtained. Generated by immunoSEQ multiplex PCR, the TCRdb table keeps only in-frame clones and is missing some. D and trimming come from the DNA, and the V and J calls and clone size come from that table. The sample records approximately 260,000 clones, roughly 80% being singletons.

Sequenced: PBMCs or T cells enriched from blood (not recorded which). This TCR was recovered from a man younger than 45 with acute COVID-19. The chain joins TRBV12-3 or TRBV12-4 to TRBJ1-4; unclear D gene. CDR3 coding DNA: TGTGCCAGCAGTTTGGCAGGTACTGAAAAACTGTTTTTT. This translates into CASSLAGTEKLFF.